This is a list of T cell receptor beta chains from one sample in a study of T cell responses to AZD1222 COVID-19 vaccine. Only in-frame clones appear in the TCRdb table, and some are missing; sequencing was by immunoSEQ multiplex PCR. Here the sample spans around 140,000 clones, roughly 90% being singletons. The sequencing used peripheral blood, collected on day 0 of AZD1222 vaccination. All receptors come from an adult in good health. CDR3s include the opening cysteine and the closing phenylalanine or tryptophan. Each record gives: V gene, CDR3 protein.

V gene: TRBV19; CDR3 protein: CASSMGDGYEQYF
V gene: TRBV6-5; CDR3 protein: CASKLGPIENIQYF
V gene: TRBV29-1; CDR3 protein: CSARTPNTGELFF
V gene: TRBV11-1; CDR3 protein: CASTRQGLNTEAFF
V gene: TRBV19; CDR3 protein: CASSINGDRVSYEQYF
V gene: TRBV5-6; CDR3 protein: CASSHRNRGNQPQHF
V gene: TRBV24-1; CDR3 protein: CATSDSDKETQYF
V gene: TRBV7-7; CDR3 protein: CASSLGVGWDEQFF
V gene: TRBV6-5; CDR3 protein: CASSSTGFYEQYF
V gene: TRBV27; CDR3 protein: CASSPLGTSGRAFRSYEQYF
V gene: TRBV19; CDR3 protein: CASSLTSGSSYEQYF
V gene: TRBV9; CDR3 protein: CASSVVGTGSYNEQFF
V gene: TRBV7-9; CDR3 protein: CASSSGLAGQQGYNEQFF
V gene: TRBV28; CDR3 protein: CASSPGDRDNEQFF
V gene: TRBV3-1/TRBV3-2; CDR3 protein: CASSQVDGTSYGTDTQYF
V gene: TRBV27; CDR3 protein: CASSLSSTSGVPYEQYF
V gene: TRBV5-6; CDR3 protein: CASSLNEGASYNEQFF
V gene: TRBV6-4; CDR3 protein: CASSGLEGQLYGQPQHF
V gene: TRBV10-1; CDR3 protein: CASSEWAGGSPLHF
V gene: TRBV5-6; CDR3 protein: CASSLWQYTEAFF